This T cell receptor (beta chain) was recorded in a study of CD8 T cells in Susac syndrome. Germline assignment: CDR1 MNHNS and CDR2 SASEGT. Trimming stripped 7 bases from V and 3 bases from J, with 25 bases between. This CDR3 region has 17 residues. Random hexamers were used to reverse transcribe about 0.5 to 1 ug of RNA. Multiplex immunoSEQ PCR targeted 54 Vbeta and 13 Jbeta TCR beta segments. One entry per CDR3 protein results from TCRdb running MiXCR on the immunoSEQ multiplex PCR reads. The table records more than 95,000 distinct CDR3 sequences, over 85% of them present only once. CD8+ and CD4+ T cells circulating in blood were sequenced for TCR beta. Treatment-naive patients with stable or active relapsing-remitting disease were the multiple sclerosis controls. In contrast to the negatively isolated CD8+ and CD4+ T cells, TEMRA cells were FACS-enriched.

Specimen: CD8+ T cells from PBMCs. The chain combines TRBV6-1 with TRBJ2-7; no clear D. The receptor's source is a human donor with multiple sclerosis. In DNA form, the CDR3 reads TGTGCCAGCACTCAAGGTTTGGCTTCTACAGTCCTCTACGAGCAGTACGTC. Translation: CASTQGLASTVLYEQYV.